The 21 T cell receptor beta chains presented below share a single source sample, sequenced in a study of control samples from healthy donors and cancer patients. Produced via immunoSEQ multiplex PCR; TCRdb's table is partial and in-frame only. The sample has about 95,000 clones, about 88% seen once. Sequences were obtained from blood. All receptors come from a woman aged 70 to 79 in good health.

CDR3 loop: CASSENPGHYGYTF. The CDR3 DNA sequence: TGCGCCAGCAGTGAGAACCCAGGCCACTATGGCTACACCTTC. The V and J genes are TRBV10-2 and TRBJ1-2; D is ambiguous. V lost 2 bases and J lost 3, with 10 bases in between. Germline loops: CDR1 WSHSY, CDR2 SAAADI. There are 14 residues in the CDR3.

The chain has TRBV30 and TRBJ1-1; D gene uncertain. V was trimmed by 4 bases and J by 0 bases, leaving 6 bases between them. Germline assignment: CDR1 GTSNPN and CDR2 SVGIG (reference sequence). The CDR3 is 12 amino acids. Here the CDR3 reads CAWTRVNTEAFF. CDR3 sequence (DNA): TGTGCCTGGACACGGGTGAACACTGAAGCTTTCTTT.

The gene calls are TRBV27 and TRBJ1-2; TRBD1 agrees at 8 bases. CDR3 length equals 14 residues. The V and J ends lost 5 bases and 3 bases, in that order; junction bases with no gene match: 5. Looked up from germline, CDR1 is MNHEY and CDR2 is SMNVEV (reference sequence). The CDR3, as DNA: TGTGCCAGCAGTCCCCTGACAGGGGACTATGGCTACACCTTC. The encoded protein is CASSPLTGDYGYTF.

The rearrangement links TRBV5-5 to TRBJ1-6, with D perhaps matching TRBD1 (5 bases). Trimming left V 5 bases short and J 7 bases short, with 22 bases between. Germline V gene lookup returns CDR1 SGHKS and CDR2 YYEKEE (reference sequence). There are 17 residues in the CDR3. CDR3 coding DNA: TGTGCCAGCAGTTTGCGGACTCCGGACATGAGAAATTCACCCCTCCACTTT. Amino acids: CASSLRTPDMRNSPLHF.

The rearrangement uses TRBV27 and TRBJ2-5; D is possibly TRBD1 (6 bases). Trimming shortened V by 9 bases and J by 3 bases, and 14 bases separated the two germline ends. This CDR3 comprises 13 residues. In germline, CDR1 is MNHEY, CDR2 SMNVEV (reference sequence). CDR3 bases: TGTGCCAGGGCCTTCTACAGGGAAGAGACCCAGTACTTC. Its protein product is CARAFYREETQYF.

The gene calls are TRBV27 and TRBJ2-2, with 8 positions matching TRBD1. The V and J ends lost 4 bases and 6 bases, in that order; junction bases with no gene match: 4. Looked up from germline, CDR1 is MNHEY and CDR2 is SMNVEV (reference sequence). This CDR3 is 14 amino acids long. CDR3 protein: CASSSWTGPGELFF. Written as DNA, the CDR3 is TGTGCCAGCAGTTCGTGGACAGGGCCCGGGGAGCTGTTTTTT.

This sequence joins TRBV7-2 and TRBJ2-1; 10 bases map to TRBD1. Germline-derived CDR1 and CDR2 are SGHTA and FQGNSA. This CDR3 is 16 amino acids long. V trimming: 0 bases; J trimming: 4 bases; junction bases outside the gene matches: 3. CDR3 region: CASSLAGTGAYNEQFF. CDR3 bases: TGTGCCAGCAGCTTAGCCGGGACAGGGGCTTACAATGAGCAGTTCTTC.

This sequence joins TRBV5-6 and TRBJ2-7, with a possible D match to TRBD2 (5 bases). V was cut by 0 bases and J by 4 bases, with 8 bases left in between. The length of the CDR3 is 13 residues. Germline V lookup: CDR1 SGHDT, CDR2 YYEEEE. The DNA of the CDR3 is TGTGCCAGCAGCTTGGTTTCGGGGTACGAGCAGTACTTC. This encodes CASSLVSGYEQYF. Drawing the rest from reference TRBV5-6 and TRBJ2-7, the complete variable domain is DAGVTQSPTHLIKTRGQQVTLRCSPKSGHDTVSWYQQALGQGPQFIFQYYEEEERQRGNFPDRFSGHQFPNYSSELNVNALLLGDSALYLCASSLVSGYEQYFGPGTRLTVT.

This chain uses TRBV11-2 with TRBJ2-1; 11 nucleotides align to TRBD2. This CDR3 contains 16 residues. Germline V CDR1 and CDR2: SGHAT, FQNNGV. Trimming cost V 3 bases and J 8 bases; bases outside gene matches: 9. The CDR3 sequence: CASSFLTSGSIDEQFF. The CDR3 coding sequence is TGTGCCAGCAGCTTTCTTACTAGCGGGAGTATTGATGAGCAGTTCTTC.

This clone showed up just a few times. This chain uses TRBV5-6 with TRBJ2-7; 7 bases are shared with TRBD1. From germline, CDR1 is SGHDT and CDR2 YYEEEE. This CDR3 contains 12 residues. With 2 bases clipped from V and 7 bases from J, the junction kept 3 bases outside the gene matches. The CDR3 DNA reads as TGTGCCAGCAGCTTTGGGACAGAGGAGCAGTACTTC. It encodes CASSFGTEEQYF.

This chain links TRBV7-2 with TRBJ1-2; D might be TRBD1 (5 bases). Between the trimmed V and J ends, which lost 5 bases and 2 bases, there was a span of 12 bases. CDR3 length: 14 residues. Germline CDR1 SGHTA, CDR2 FQGNSA. CDR3 residues: CASSRDRGNYGYTF. CDR3 in DNA: TGTGCCAGCAGCCGCGACCGGGGGAACTATGGCTACACCTTC.

V usage is TRBV27 and J usage is TRBJ2-7; TRBD2 is a possible D gene (5 bases). Deletions cut 0 bases from V and 6 bases from J, with 12 bases between. Germline loops: CDR1 MNHEY, CDR2 SMNVEV (reference sequence). This CDR3 is 14 amino acids long. The CDR3 nucleotides read TGTGCCAGCAGTTTATCCCCGGGAATATCCGAGCAGTACTTC. Protein: CASSLSPGISEQYF.

The chain joins TRBV5-1 to TRBJ2-4, with 7 bases fitting TRBD1. The CDR3 is made up of 14 amino acids. The germline V gene has CDR1 SGHRS and CDR2 YFSETQ. The J segment lost 7 bases and the V segment lost 6 bases, leaving 10 bases of the junction unmatched. Here the CDR3 DNA reads TGCGCCAGCAAAGGGGGCCTAGCTACGAACATTCAGTACTTC. Translated, it gives CASKGGLATNIQYF.

CDR3 region: CASSSQKGLAGGQTQYF. The CDR3 DNA sequence: TGTGCCAGCAGCTCCCAGAAGGGACTAGCGGGAGGGCAGACCCAGTACTTC. The chain links TRBV5-4 to TRBJ2-5, with 16 nucleotides matching TRBD2. J lost 6 bases, V lost 3 bases, and 8 bases had no gene match. Germline V gives CDR1 SGHNT, CDR2 YYREEE (reference sequence). The CDR3 is made up of 17 amino acids.

The CDR3 bases are TGTGCCAGCAGCTTGCAGGGAGGGGAGACCCAGTACTTC. It encodes CASSLQGGETQYF. The V call is TRBV5-4, the J call TRBJ2-5; 7 bases map to TRBD2. Per germline, CDR1 SGHNT and CDR2 YYREEE (reference sequence). V dropped 1 base and J dropped 5; count of bases not matched to a gene: 2. The CDR3 loop spans 13 amino acids.

The chain carries TRBV11-2 and TRBJ2-5; TRBD2 matches at 7 bases. This CDR3 has 15 amino acids. The V gene's germline CDR1 is SGHAT and CDR2 FQNNGV. V was pared by 3 bases and J by 4 bases, with 8 bases of the junction left unmatched. The CDR3 nucleotides read TGTGCCAGCAGCTTTGAAAGCGGGGTAGGAGAGACCCAGTACTTC. It translates to CASSFESGVGETQYF. Supplemented by reference TRBV11-2 and TRBJ2-5, the full variable domain reads EAGVAQSPRYKIIEKRQSVAFWCNPISGHATLYWYQQILGQGPKLLIQFQNNGVVDDSQLPKDRFSAERLKGVDSTLKIQPAKLEDSAVYLCASSFESGVGETQYFGPGTRLLVL.

This clone has more than one count but fewer than ten. V and J are TRBV6-6 and TRBJ2-7, with D possibly being TRBD2 (5 bases). Per the germline V gene, CDR1 is MNHNY and CDR2 is SVGAGI (reference sequence). Trimming shortened V by 7 bases and J by 2 bases, and 18 bases separated the two germline ends. CDR3 size: 15 residues. CDR3 nucleotide sequence: TGTGCCAGCACTAACACCCAGGAGGCAGCCTACGAGCAGTACTTC. Residues: CASTNTQEAAYEQYF.

The genes are TRBV29-1 and TRBJ2-2, with D possibly matching TRBD2 (6 bases). V gave up 3 bases and J gave up 1 base, with 12 bases separating them. CDR1 and CDR2 from the germline V gene are SQVTM and ANQGSEA. CDR3 length equals 15 residues. Here the CDR3 reads CSVEGFSGNTGELFF. DNA of the CDR3: TGCAGCGTTGAGGGGTTTAGCGGGAACACCGGGGAGCTGTTTTTT.

This clone occurred a few times. This chain joins TRBV10-3 and TRBJ2-7; no definite D call. Germline-derived CDR1 and CDR2 are ENHRY and SYGVKD. The CDR3 totals 14 residues. Trimming removed 8 bases from V and 2 bases from J, with 16 bases in between. This chain's CDR3 is CAIAKVGPTYEQYF. The CDR3 nucleotides read TGTGCCATCGCTAAAGTCGGACCCACCTACGAGCAGTACTTC.

The CDR3 is CASSLTSGVGDTQYF. The DNA for the CDR3 is TGCGCCAGCAGCCTCACTAGCGGGGTTGGAGATACGCAGTATTTT. This chain joins TRBV10-2 and TRBJ2-3; 10 nucleotides match TRBD2. V was pared by 6 bases and J by 5 bases, with 8 bases of the junction left unmatched. The germline V gene has CDR1 WSHSY and CDR2 SAAADI. The CDR3 consists of 15 residues.

The CDR3 region is CASSLTGQGSSEQYF. CDR3 bases: TGTGCCAGCAGCTTAACCGGACAGGGATCCAGCGAGCAGTACTTC. This chain links TRBV11-3 with TRBJ2-7; 8 bases align to TRBD1. CDR1 is SGHNT and CDR2 is YENEEA in the germline V gene. V lost 2 bases, J lost 6 bases, and 9 bases stayed unmatched. The CDR3 is 15 amino acids.